This paragraph covers one T cell receptor (beta chain) sequence. Antigen specificity is unknown. This CDR3 comprises 15 residues. V was shortened by 3 bases and J by 0 bases, with 11 bases between the two germline ends. Germline assignment: CDR1 MDHEN and CDR2 SYDVKM. Generated by immunoSEQ multiplex PCR, the TCRdb table keeps only in-frame clones and is missing some. The sample includes about 60,000 clones, about 78% of them seen just once. The sample comes from a study of vaccination effects on CD4 cells after COVID-19. Notes on the study in general: Infection- and vaccine-induced clones contracted markedly late after vaccination.

ViraFEST assay sequencing came after antigen-specific CD4+ T cells were expanded with viral peptide pools. Culture proceeded for approximately 9 days, and CD4+ T cells were then isolated. Everyone in the study got two shots of either the BNT162b2 or mRNA-1273 vaccine. On both days 3 and 7, half of the culture medium was replaced with IL-2 medium. The J gene is TRBJ1-1, the V gene TRBV28, with D possibly being TRBD1 (5 bases). This specimen consisted of CD4+ T cells from PBMCs cultured with HCoV-OC43 spike peptides, obtained after COVID-19 vaccination. Subset here: HCoV-OC43 spike overlapping peptide pool stimulation. The receptor comes from a human donor who received a COVID-19 vaccine. As DNA, the CDR3 is TGTGCCAGCAGTTTGCCAGGGCGTATGAACACTGAAGCTTTCTTT. Its protein product is CASSLPGRMNTEAFF.